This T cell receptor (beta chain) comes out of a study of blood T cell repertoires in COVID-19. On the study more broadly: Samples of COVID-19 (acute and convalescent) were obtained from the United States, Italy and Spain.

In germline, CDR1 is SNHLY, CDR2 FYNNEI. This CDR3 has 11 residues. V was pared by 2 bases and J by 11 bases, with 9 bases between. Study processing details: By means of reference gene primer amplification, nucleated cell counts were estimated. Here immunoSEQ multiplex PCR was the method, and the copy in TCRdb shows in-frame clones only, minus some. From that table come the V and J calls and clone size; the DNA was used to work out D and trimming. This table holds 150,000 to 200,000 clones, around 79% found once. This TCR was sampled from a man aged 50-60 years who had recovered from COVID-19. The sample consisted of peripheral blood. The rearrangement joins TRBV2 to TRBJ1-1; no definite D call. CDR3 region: CASSERGGAFF. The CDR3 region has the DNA TGTGCCAGCAGTGAACGGGGAGGCGCTTTCTTT. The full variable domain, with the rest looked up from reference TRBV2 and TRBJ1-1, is EPEVTQTPSHQVTQMGQEVILRCVPISNHLYFYWYRQILGQKVEFLVSFYNNEISEKSEIFDDQFSVERPDGSNFTLKIRSTKLEDSAMYFCASSERGGAFFGQGTRLTVV.